The sequence of this T cell receptor beta chain was determined in a study of cytomegalovirus exposure and HLA in healthy donors (dated by TCRdb to between 2016 and 2019). Describing the broader study: According to an earlier analysis of around 600 of the donors, about 179 million T cells yielded roughly 100 million unique TCR beta sequences and roughly 280 Gb of sequence data. Roughly 300 gigabases of sequencing data and around 88 million unique TCR sequences made up an early release that covered approximately 650 HLA-typed donors. The genetic ancestry cluster associated with self-reported Caucasian donors included 81% of the roughly 400 genotyped donors. The aim of the study was to test whether cataloging public T cell receptors could identify signatures of past pathogen exposure. The study used immunosequencing to profile the T cell repertoires of several hundred subjects and linked those repertoires to cytomegalovirus serostatus. Besides the first cohort of around 670 subjects, a separate validation cohort made up of over 95 different subjects was used. To predict cytomegalovirus infection status, the study combined high-throughput TCR immunosequencing, statistical association of individual TCRs with disease status, and machine learning. In a later analysis, previously published TCR beta repertoires from several hundred donors were re-analyzed and high-resolution HLA genotyping was added so that TCR occurrence patterns could be studied. Rather than using new phenotypic data, the later analysis identified candidate immune exposures from TCR beta sequences and from how often those sequences occurred across donors. In an earlier analysis of a few hundred of the donors, high-throughput TCR beta sequencing was used to judge whether each TCR beta V gene segment behaved as functional or pseudogenic. Alongside the repertoire data, information on donor age, sex, ethnicity and CMV serostatus was compiled. Genome-wide SNP genotypes for about three fifths of the 666 donors were used in a later genetic analysis, which treated that subset as a discovery cohort. All discovery cohort repertoires had been generated on a single sequencing platform. HLA typing included class I and class II loci at four-digit resolution. The number of donors typed differed by locus, with about 620-630 for A, B, C, DRB1 and DQB1, more than 500 for DQA1, 606 for DPA1, and about 450 for DPB1. Because of strong linkage in the cohort, five DR-DQ haplotypes were treated as single units for association and clustering. Among 300 to 450 genotyped donors of the cohort, an average of roughly 240,000 unique TCR beta nucleotide sequences were sequenced per donor, roughly 20% of them non-productive.

In total, 630 or so healthy bone marrow donors made up the cohort. Cohort members were all nominally healthy when sampled, although unrecorded immune exposures were likely present. The donor tested CMV seropositive and was one of the 289 seropositive cohort members. Each donor provided a peripheral blood sample, and peripheral blood mononuclear cells were used for TCR beta sequencing. Genomic DNA extraction from the blood cell samples was performed with the Qiagen DNeasy Blood Extraction Kit. Receptor libraries were prepared by the immunoSEQ multiplex PCR assay. For the multiplex PCR, a mixture combining 60 forward primers for TCR Vbeta segments and 13 reverse primers for TCR Jbeta segments was used. A multiplex PCR assay on genomic DNA amplified the CDR3 region of rearranged TCR beta genes. Amplified TCR beta libraries were sequenced as 87-base-pair reads on the Illumina HiSeq System. As for how the authors treated the data: Across the 670 or so repertoires, a later analysis counted 80 million or so unique TCR beta chains, roughly 11 million of which were shared by at least two donors. A nearest-neighbor algorithm error-corrected the raw reads and collapsed the reads into unique sequences, merging closely related sequences to remove PCR and sequencing errors. Alignment of CDR3 sequences to IMGT reference sequences was used to assign V, D and J gene segments. Each retained sequence needed at least a six-nucleotide match to both a V gene segment and a J gene segment. Rearrangements were called productive when the CDR3 lacked stop codons and stayed in frame with V and J; all others were non-productive. CDR3 was defined by IMGT convention, running from the second conserved V-encoded cysteine to the conserved J-encoded phenylalanine. Sequences without an unambiguous match to a single V gene segment were excluded from the earlier analysis of a few hundred of the donors. In an earlier analysis of a few hundred of the donors, V segments were called functional above 56.7% productive rearrangements and were called segregating when the between-donor standard deviation exceeded 5%. To diagnose cytomegalovirus status from the catalog of TCR beta chain sequences, a statistical classification framework was built. In a later analysis, TCR nucleotide sequences were compared against IMGT/GENE-DB human TR gene sequences so that V and J genes could be assigned. In a later analysis, CDR3 sequences and most-parsimonious VDJ recombination scenarios were assigned using the TCRdist pipeline. In a later analysis, each TCR beta chain was defined by its CDR3 amino acid sequence together with its V-gene family, and reads lacking a unique V-gene family were excluded. A later analysis removed 550 to 650 highly shared, low-generation-probability nucleotide sequences to deal with suspected cross-contamination and a sequencing artifact. A later analysis calculated a clonal expansion index for each public chain from normalized within-repertoire ranks of inferred template counts. Generation probabilities in a later analysis came from a VDJ recombination model fitted to out-of-frame rearrangements, and those results were checked against IGoR. Hypergeometric tests were used in a later analysis to score TCR-TCR, TCR-HLA and TCR-CMV co-occurrence, with a repertoire-size bias correction applied to the TCR pairs. In a later analysis, false discovery rates were estimated by permuting HLA or CMV assignments 20 times. In a later analysis, co-occurring TCRs were grouped using DBSCAN, and TCRdist sequence similarity was added for clustering within HLA-allele-positive subsets. Repertoires with fewer than 30,000 or more than 120,000 public chains were left out of co-occurrence clustering, as were a handful of repertoires with anomalous nucleotide sharing. Held by TCRdb, this immuneACCESS table contains in-frame sequences only and omits some clones. Under half of the omission traces to an unresolved V gene where checked; the cause of the rest is unknown. That table furnishes V, J and clone size, whereas the DNA furnished D and trimming. This sample lists around 64,000 clones; roughly 75% were detected once. The top ten clones comprise approximately 6.3% of the sample.

With respect to this clone: Its antigen target is currently unknown. Base qualities are not provided; no much larger clone lies one nucleotide away.

General findings and caveats noted by the study authors: Because some donors lacked HLA typing at each locus, the association tests relied only on the typed subset. According to a later genetic analysis, donors in an Asian-associated ancestry cluster had fewer N-insertions in productive TCRs than the approximately 670-donor mean. A group of highly shared sequence variants was considered likely to be a technical artifact of the sequencing pipeline. In a later analysis, the rate of TCR association differed among HLA loci, with DRB1 alleles having the most associated TCRs and HLA-C alleles having the fewest. A later analysis reported that several top co-occurrence clusters appeared linked to parvovirus B19, influenza, CMV and Epstein-Barr virus. A later analysis found that most CMV-associated TCR beta chains appeared HLA-restricted, with HLA associations seemingly driven largely by CMV exposure. The earlier analysis of fewer than 750 of the donors excluded fewer than 20 rarely observed V segments, including chromosome 9 orphons, because counts were too low. A total of 164 TCR beta chains were listed by the study as associated with cytomegalovirus. Strong co-occurrence of HLA alleles, especially DR and DQ, made assigning TCR associations to individual alleles difficult. The authors suggested that the approach could potentially be generalized to other disease states and immunological phenotypes. Roughly uniform sequencing depth across donors was assumed in presence/absence analyses, although this assumption may not hold. V-gene and J-gene trimming of TCR beta chains was associated with a missense DCLRE1C variant in a later genetic analysis, and the association was replicated in an independent cohort. In a later analysis, 15,000 to 20,000 TCR beta sequences were associated with specific HLA alleles at a false discovery rate of 0.05. The cohort was sequenced for TCR beta chains only, and without alpha or paired-chain data the features that could be detected were limited. A further reported finding was that TCR beta sequences accurately predicted the HLA-A and HLA-B alleles for most subjects in the first cohort. A few of the identified cytomegalovirus-associated TCR beta chains were confirmed in vitro to be specific for cytomegalovirus antigens. An earlier analysis of around 600 of the donors showed that most TCR beta V segments appeared in productive rearrangements either about 87% or about 30% of the time, which broadly matched IMGT annotations. While some public TCRs were present in many individuals, most TCR sequences turned up only very rarely across donors. Immune exposure information for the cohort was limited to CMV serostatus. In a later analysis, HLA-associated TCR beta chains showed more clonal expansion and lower generation probabilities than non-associated chains that were equally common. Linkage disequilibrium might explain the correlated functional status among segregating V segments, but an unknown experimental factor could not be ruled out. The classifier was reported to diagnose cytomegalovirus status with high specificity and sensitivity in both the original cohort and the validation cohort.

The sequenced material came from PBMCs. The TCR originated in a young man in good health and CMV-seropositive.

The bases are TGTGCCAGCACAGCTAGCGGGGAGGGAGAGCAGTACTTC. This yields the protein CASTASGEGEQYF. The rearrangement combines TRBV9 with TRBJ2-7, with TRBD2 matching 9 junction bases. Taken from the germline V gene, the CDR1 and CDR2 loops are SGDLS and YYNGEE. The CDR3, cysteine through phenylalanine, is 13 amino acids long. The DNA shown is the 39-base CDR3, in frame from base 1. Unmatched junction bases come to 8, with V trimmed by 6 bases and J by 7 bases.